These 18 T cell receptor beta chains share one sample of origin, sequenced in a study of T cells in Graves' hyperthyroidism and ophthalmopathy. Using RNA transcripts as the source, TCR beta CDR3 regions were amplified. The TCR CDR3 was amplified in a first-round RT-PCR using the HTBI primer set. Via MiXCR, TCRdb re-called the multiplex PCR reads, giving one row per CDR3 protein. This sample has under 400,000 distinct CDR3 sequences, with about 18% found just once. The sample taken for sequencing was blood. These receptors originate from a woman between 50 and 59 years old with Graves' hyperthyroidism.

This clonotype appeared many times. The chain links TRBV3-1 to TRBJ2-5; 10 bases fit TRBD2. CDR3 length equals 16 residues. Germline V gives CDR1 LGHDT, CDR2 YNNKEL (reference sequence). V lost 5 bases, J lost 0 bases, and 6 bases stayed unmatched. CDR3: CASSARLAGYQETQYF. CDR3 nucleotides: TGTGCCAGCAGCGCTCGACTAGCGGGCTACCAAGAGACCCAGTACTTC.

This clonotype turned up a few times. The chain employs TRBV28 and TRBJ1-5; weak D call: TRBD1 (5 bases). Germline V gene lookup returns CDR1 MDHEN and CDR2 SYDVKM. With 5 bases removed from V and 6 bases from J, the gap between germline ends came to 11 bases. The CDR3 runs 13 residues. CDR3 in amino acids: CASSTYGGQPQHF. Here the CDR3 DNA reads TGTGCCAGCAGTACCTATGGGGGTCAGCCCCAGCATTTT.

For the CDR3, the DNA is TGTGCCACCAGCAGAGATCTGTTAGGGGCCGCCGGGGAGCTGTTTTTT. This gives the protein CATSRDLLGAAGELFF. The chain joins TRBV15 to TRBJ2-2; a weak D match, TRBD1 (5 bases). Germline CDR1 and CDR2: LNHNV and YYDKDF (reference sequence). Between the trimmed V and J ends, which lost 0 bases and 6 bases, there was a span of 14 bases. The CDR3 runs 16 residues.

This rearrangement joins TRBV5-4 to TRBJ1-1, with a possible D match to TRBD1 (6 bases). Trimming removed 3 bases from V and 1 base from J, with 10 bases in between. Germline V CDR1 and CDR2: SGHNT, YYREEE (reference sequence). The CDR3 is 14 residues long. The chain's CDR3 is CASSSGGWNTEAFF. Here the CDR3 DNA reads TGTGCCAGCAGCTCGGGGGGCTGGAACACTGAAGCTTTCTTT.

The chain has TRBV9 and TRBJ2-7; possible D gene TRBD1, 6 bases. V was trimmed by 4 bases and J by 2 bases, leaving 10 bases between them. This CDR3 comprises 13 residues. CDR1 and CDR2 (germline): SGDLS, YYNGEE. The CDR3 nucleotides are TGTGCCAGCAGCACCGGACAGCCCTACGAGCAGTACGTC. Translating gives CASSTGQPYEQYV.

This clonotype appeared a few times. This rearrangement joins TRBV10-3 to TRBJ1-5; D unclear. Germline values: CDR1 ENHRY, CDR2 SYGVKD. The CDR3 has 19 amino acids. Trimming took off 6 bases at V and 0 bases at J, with 24 bases between the two ends. The chain's CDR3 is CAIRQVSVTENYSNQPQHF. The CDR3, as DNA: TGTGCCATCAGGCAAGTTTCCGTTACGGAAAATTATAGCAATCAGCCCCAGCATTTT.

This clonotype was seen ten or more times. The rearrangement joins TRBV7-3 to TRBJ2-1, with 9 bases matching TRBD2. There are 15 residues in the CDR3. Germline V gene data show CDR1 as SGHTA and CDR2 as FQGTGA. V dropped 2 bases and J dropped 7; count of bases not matched to a gene: 6. DNA of the CDR3: TGTGCCAGCAGCTTAGTGGCGGGGGGGGAGAATGAGCAGTTCTTC. Amino acid sequence: CASSLVAGGENEQFF.

In its sample, this clonotype was seen many times. The gene calls are TRBV28 and TRBJ2-3, with 9 bases aligning to TRBD1. Trimming took 3 bases from V and 7 from J; bases not matched to a gene: 5. Germline V gives CDR1 MDHEN, CDR2 SYDVKM. The CDR3 totals 14 residues. CDR3 region: CASSFSGQGYTQYF. The CDR3 DNA follows: TGTGCCAGCAGTTTTTCGGGACAGGGCTATACGCAGTATTTT. Drawing the rest from reference TRBV28 and TRBJ2-3, the complete variable domain is DVKVTQSSRYLVKRTGEKVFLECVQDMDHENMFWYRQDPGLGLRLIYFSYDVKMKEKGDIPEGYSVSREKKERFSLILESASTNQTSMYLCASSFSGQGYTQYFGPGTRLTVL.

Only a few counts were recorded for this clonotype. V gene TRBV29-1 combines with J gene TRBJ2-1, with TRBD1 matching over 8 bases. This CDR3 has 11 amino acids. Germline CDR1 is SQVTM and CDR2 is ANQGSEA. The junction had 1 base not matched to a gene; V was cut back by 6 bases and J by 6 bases. CDR3 sequence: CSVGQGNEQFF. CDR3 nucleotide sequence: TGCAGCGTCGGACAGGGCAATGAGCAGTTCTTC.

V and J are TRBV13 and TRBJ2-5; TRBD2 is a possible D gene (6 bases). V was pared by 8 bases and J by 3 bases, with 13 bases between. This CDR3 comprises 13 residues. Germline CDR1 reads PRHDT; CDR2 reads FYEKMQ (reference sequence). CDR3 sequence (DNA): TGTGCCAGCGCTAGAACGGGGGAAGAGACCCAGTACTTC. Amino acid sequence: CASARTGEETQYF. Variable domain in full (rest from reference TRBV13 and TRBJ2-5): AAGVIQSPRHLIKEKRETATLKCYPIPRHDTVYWYQQGPGQDPQFLISFYEKMQSDKGSIPDRFSAQQFSDYHSELNMSSLELGDSALYFCASARTGEETQYFGPGTRLLVL.

V usage is TRBV20-1 and J usage is TRBJ2-5; 7 bases are a match to TRBD2. The CDR3 contains 17 residues. The V and J ends lost 3 bases and 1 base, in that order; junction bases with no gene match: 14. CDR1 and CDR2 (germline): DFQATT, SNEGSKA (reference sequence). The CDR3 spells CSASPVPLAGVQETQYF. The DNA for the CDR3 is TGCAGTGCTAGCCCAGTCCCCCTGGCGGGGGTCCAAGAGACCCAGTACTTC.

The table lists this clonotype with many counts. The rearrangement links TRBV11-2 to TRBJ2-2; TRBD2 matches 10 bases. The CDR3 consists of 18 residues. The ends lost 2 bases at V and 4 bases at J; junction bases unmatched: 10. Germline V lookup: CDR1 SGHAT, CDR2 FQNNGV. CDR3 in amino acids: CASSLRLAGEGSTGELFF. The CDR3 coding sequence is TGTGCCAGCAGCTTAAGGCTAGCGGGAGAGGGCAGCACCGGGGAGCTGTTTTTT.

This clonotype was seen only a few times. The rearrangement joins TRBV5-1 to TRBJ2-3; D possibly corresponds to TRBD1 (6 bases). CDR3 length equals 15 residues. The germline gives CDR1 SGHRS, CDR2 YFSETQ. Trimming took 4 bases from V and 2 from J, leaving 14 bases between them. CDR3 in DNA: TGCGCCAGCAGCACCTCGACAGGAATCACAGATACGCAGTATTTT. Amino acids: CASSTSTGITDTQYF.

V usage is TRBV29-1 and J usage is TRBJ2-1; TRBD2 matches 15 bases. This CDR3 comprises 20 residues. With 1 base clipped from V and 0 bases from J, the junction kept 10 bases outside the gene matches. In germline, CDR1 is SQVTM, CDR2 ANQGSEA. For the CDR3, the DNA is TGCAGCGTTGAAGGTTTGTGGACTAGCGGGGGGGGAAGCTCCTACAATGAGCAGTTCTTC. This sequence encodes CSVEGLWTSGGGSSYNEQFF.

There are many counts of this clonotype. The rearrangement links TRBV20-1 to TRBJ2-1; D not certain. This CDR3 is 13 amino acids long. V lost 5 bases and J 3 bases, leaving 11 bases between the germline ends. The germline V gene encodes CDR1 DFQATT and CDR2 SNEGSKA (reference sequence). As DNA, the CDR3 is TGCAGTGCTGACGGGCAGCTCTACAATGAGCAGTTCTTC. Residues: CSADGQLYNEQFF.

This clonotype has only a few counts. V gene TRBV7-3 combines with J gene TRBJ2-1; D gene uncertain. This CDR3 has 15 amino acids. Deletions cut 4 bases from V and 0 bases from J, with 10 bases between. From germline, CDR1 is SGHTA and CDR2 FQGTGA. The DNA of the CDR3 is TGTGCCAGCAGCTCGGAGCCGAGCTCCTACAATGAGCAGTTCTTC. Protein sequence: CASSSEPSSYNEQFF.

This clonotype occurred many times. The genes are TRBV9 and TRBJ2-5; weak D call: TRBD1 (6 bases). Germline values: CDR1 SGDLS, CDR2 YYNGEE. The CDR3 loop spans 15 amino acids. Trimming took 4 bases from V and 5 from J, leaving 18 bases between them. The CDR3 DNA reads TGTGCCAGCAGCTTCCAGGGACACCCCAGGGAGACCCAGTACTTC. Its translation is CASSFQGHPRETQYF.

A single count supports this clonotype. This chain joins TRBV19 and TRBJ2-1; TRBD1 aligns across 10 bases. This CDR3 has 17 residues. Trimming took 5 bases from V and 4 from J; bases not matched to a gene: 11. Germline values: CDR1 LNHDA, CDR2 SQIVND (reference sequence). The CDR3 nucleotides are TGTGCCAGTAGTTCCACCGACCGGGACAGGGGATACAATGAGCAGTTCTTC. Translated: CASSSTDRDRGYNEQFF.